Given below is one T cell receptor beta chain in context. Germline assignment: CDR1 ENHRY and CDR2 SYGVKD. The V end was cut by 8 bases, the J end by 4 bases, with 9 bases between. The length of the CDR3 is 12 residues. These data belong to a study of blood T cell repertoires in COVID-19. Across the whole study: Acute and convalescent COVID-19 samples came from the United States, Italy and Spain. The analysed material was cDNA or gDNA that came from T cells, B-cell-depleted T cells, or PBMCs.

Per the original data handling: The authors estimated nucleated cell counts from reference gene primer amplification. Using immunoSEQ multiplex PCR, the repertoire was profiled, and TCRdb retains in-frame clones only, with some absent. The D gene and trimming were derived from the DNA, and the V and J assignments and clone size from that table. Of about 130,000 clones listed, approximately 80% are singletons. What was sequenced was peripheral blood. This chain connects TRBV10-3 to TRBJ1-3, with a weak D call TRBD1 (5 bases). This TCR derives from a man between 60 and 70 years old with acute or convalescent COVID-19. The CDR3 spells CAIGASGNTIYF. DNA of the CDR3: TGTGCCATCGGGGCTTCAGGAAACACCATATATTTT.